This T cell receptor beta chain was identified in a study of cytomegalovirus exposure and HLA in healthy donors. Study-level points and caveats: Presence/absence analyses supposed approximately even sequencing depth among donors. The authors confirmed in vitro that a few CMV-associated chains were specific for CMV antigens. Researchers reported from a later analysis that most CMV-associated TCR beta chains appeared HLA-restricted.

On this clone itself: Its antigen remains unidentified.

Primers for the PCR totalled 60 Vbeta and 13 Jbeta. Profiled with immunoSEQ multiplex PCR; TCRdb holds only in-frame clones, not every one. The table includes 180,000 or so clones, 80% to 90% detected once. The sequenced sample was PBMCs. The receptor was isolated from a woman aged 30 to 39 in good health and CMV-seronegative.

The CDR3 region has the DNA TGTGCCAGCAGCCCCGGCGGGGCAGCCTATGGCTACACCTTC. Translated: CASSPGGAAYGYTF. The V call is TRBV27, the J call TRBJ1-2, with a tentative D call TRBD1 (5 bases). The CDR3 totals 14 residues. The germline V and J ends were trimmed by 6 bases and 4 bases, with 15 bases remaining between them. From germline, CDR1 is MNHEY and CDR2 SMNVEV (reference sequence).